This T cell receptor (beta chain) was recorded in a study of T cell responses to AZD1222 COVID-19 vaccine listed by TCRdb under 2021. About the study as a whole: AZD1222 recipients whose second dose came at about 4 weeks and those whose second dose came at about 12 weeks were combined into one group, since spike-specific TCR depth and breadth did not differ between the two schedules. A total of about 230 trial participants underwent TCR sequencing, of whom 207 received two doses of AZD1222 and about 25 received two doses of the MenACWY control vaccine. Trial participants were enrolled by age into subgroups of 18-55, 56-69 and 70-plus years, and around 150, 28 and 57 TCR-sequenced participants, respectively, were included in these subgroups.

The time point label here, explained by the study, means: baseline before first vaccination. Vaccinee samples were obtained from the UK trials COV001 and COV002, which included a single-blind randomized controlled phase 2/3 trial of AZD1222 (ChAdOx1 nCoV-19) in healthy adults. For TCRbeta chain sequencing, PBMC samples were collected from trial participants at day 0 and at day 28 after the second dose. General conclusions and limits of the study: Conclusions about previously exposed vaccinees were limited because only six AZD1222 recipients were SARS-CoV-2 seropositive at baseline. Epitopes outside the regions mutated in the B.1.351 and B.1.1.7 variants were reportedly recognized by nearly half of the unique spike-specific TCRs. Because no day 14 peak-response samples were available, the repertoires could be characterized only after the peak T cell response. Most participants were white British and females outnumbered males, and the authors suggested that clonal diversity may have been underestimated. CD4 TCRs associated with the vaccine covered the entire spike protein, and the dominant responses were in regions 160-218 and 743-854. After two AZD1222 doses, spike-specific TCR breadth and depth were significantly higher than at day 0 and than in MenACWY recipients. In the small 56-69-year group, the increase in depth fell short of significance, most likely because of low power.

The CDR3 regions of human TCRbeta chains were analyzed by immunosequencing. The paper's processing steps were these. Repertoire TCRs were matched against a reference library of SARS-CoV-2-specific TCRs generated with the MIRA antigen-specificity platform. Breadth was defined as the fraction of unique TCRs that were SARS-CoV-2-associated, and depth was defined as the fraction of total T cells that were SARS-CoV-2-associated. Each spike-specific TCR was assigned to its reactive spike region and to a CD4 or CD8 class using the MIRA data. Log10-transformed breadth and depth values were compared by one-way ANOVA with Sidak's multiple comparisons tests. As stored in TCRdb, this immuneACCESS dataset retains in-frame rearrangements with V and J assigned. A fraction of the clones does not appear; measured against another copy, unresolved V genes explain less than half of the discrepancy, and the remainder lacks a known reason. The V and J calls and clone size come from that table; D and trimming were worked out from the DNA. The sample records 90,000 to 120,000 clones, 87% of which are singletons. The ten largest clones represent under 4% of the sample.

Details on this clone: No cognate antigen has been identified for it. One base away there is no much larger clone; base qualities are not given.

Spanning cysteine to phenylalanine, the CDR3 consists of 13 amino acids. Only the CDR3 part of the read is kept: 39 bases, read in frame from the first base. The trim is 5 bases for V and 1 base for J, with a gap of 8 bases between the germline ends. This specimen was peripheral blood, taken on day 0 of AZD1222 vaccination. Here the chain combines TRBV12-3 or TRBV12-4 and TRBJ1-1; there is no confident call for the D gene. The receptor comes from an adult in good health. The base sequence is TGTGCCAGCAGTGTAAAACCGAACACTGAAGCTTTCTTT. It codes for CASSVKPNTEAFF.